These T cell receptor beta chains were read from a single sample in a study of blood T cell repertoires in COVID-19. Sequencing was performed with immunoSEQ multiplex PCR; in TCRdb, only in-frame clones are kept and a portion is missing. The sample has around 130,000 clones, roughly four fifths seen once. The sequencing sample was made of peripheral blood. Receptors were obtained from a human donor in a cohort sampled during active COVID-19. Each CDR3 is given with its conserved first and last residue. Fields, in order: V gene, clone size, J gene, D gene, CDR3 DNA, CDR3 protein. The D gene is left open where the match is weak. Where a row states a size, it is once, few, many or the class of an expanded clone; other rows omit it.

TRBV18	.	TRBJ2-7	.	TGTGCCAGCTCACCTCACTCCTACGAGCAGTACTTC	CASSPHSYEQYF
TRBV5-1	.	TRBJ1-3	.	TGCGCCAGCAGCTTGGAGTCAGTAGGAAACACCATATATTTT	CASSLESVGNTIYF
TRBV28	.	TRBJ1-1	TRBD1	TGTGCCAGCAGTTCCCCGGACAGGAAGAACACTGAAGCTTTCTTT	CASSSPDRKNTEAFF
TRBV7-8	.	TRBJ1-4	.	TGTGCCAGCAGCACAGGGCAGGGATATGAAAAACTGTTTTTT	CASSTGQGYEKLFF
TRBV13	.	TRBJ2-7	TRBD2	TGTGCCAGCAGCCCTTGGGGAGCGGGGGCCCCCTACGAGCAGTACTTC	CASSPWGAGAPYEQYF
TRBV5-1	.	TRBJ1-3	.	TGCGCCAGCAGCTTGGTTCCGGGGTATCTGGGCTCTGGAAACACCATATATTTT	CASSLVPGYLGSGNTIYF
TRBV12-3/TRBV12-4	.	TRBJ1-5	.	TGTGCCAGCAGTTCAACCGAGCAGGCCCAGCATTTT	CASSSTEQAQHF
TRBV5-1	.	TRBJ1-4	TRBD1	TGCGCCAGCAGCAACGGGACAGGGGCAAGGGGTGAAAAACTGTTTTTT	CASSNGTGARGEKLFF
TRBV11-2	.	TRBJ2-7	TRBD1	TGTGCCAGCAGCTTATTTACCCGAACCGGGACAGGGACTCCCTACGAGCAGTACTTC	CASSLFTRTGTGTPYEQYF
TRBV4-1	once	TRBJ1-1	.	TGCGCCAGCAGCCCACAGGGCTGGAACACTGAAGCTTTCTTT	CASSPQGWNTEAFF
TRBV5-1	.	TRBJ2-1	TRBD1	TGCGCCAGCAGCTCGATCTCCGGGACAGGGAGACACAATGAGCAGTTCTTC	CASSSISGTGRHNEQFF
TRBV11-2	few	TRBJ1-2	.	TGTGCCAGCAGCTTACGGGGGGGCTACACCTTC	CASSLRGGYTF
TRBV5-1	.	TRBJ2-3	TRBD2	TGCGCCAGCAGTCTAGCGGGGGGCACAGATACGCAGTATTTT	CASSLAGGTDTQYF
TRBV10-3	few	TRBJ2-1	TRBD2	TGTGCCATCAGCGAGCGGGAGCAGAATGAGCAGTTCTTC	CAISEREQNEQFF
TRBV6-5	.	TRBJ1-5	TRBD1	TGTGCCAGCTATGGACAGGCGAACGGCAATCAGCCCCAGCATTTT	CASYGQANGNQPQHF
TRBV19	.	TRBJ2-2	.	TGTGCCAGTAGTATACAGGGGAGCGCCGGGGAGCTGTTTTTT	CASSIQGSAGELFF
TRBV28	.	TRBJ2-1	TRBD2	TGTGCCAGCAGTCTGGTCCCGGGACTAGCGGGGGGGCTCAATGAGCAGTTCTTC	CASSLVPGLAGGLNEQFF
TRBV6-5	.	TRBJ2-7	.	TGTGCCAGCGCGATCAGGGTCATGGGGTCCAACGAGCAGTACTTC	CASAIRVMGSNEQYF
TRBV11-2	.	TRBJ1-5	TRBD1	TGTGCCAGCAGCCCTAGGAGGCCGACAGGGGCGATCTATCAGCCCCAGCATTTT	CASSPRRPTGAIYQPQHF
TRBV7-2	few	TRBJ2-7	TRBD1	TGTGCCAGCAGCCCGCGAACAGGGGGATCCTACGAGCAGTACTTC	CASSPRTGGSYEQYF
TRBV6-6	.	TRBJ1-1	.	TGTGCCAGCAGTGGGAACAGGGACCCCCTGAACACTGAAGCTTTCTTT	CASSGNRDPLNTEAFF
TRBV28	.	TRBJ1-1	.	TGTGCCAGCAGTCATGCACAGGGGAACACTGAAGCTTTCTTT	CASSHAQGNTEAFF
TRBV15	.	TRBJ2-7	TRBD1	TGTGCCACCAGCAGAGATCAAGGGGGCGTTGACGAGCAGTACTTC	CATSRDQGGVDEQYF
TRBV5-8	few	TRBJ2-2	TRBD2	TGTGCCAGCAGCCCGGGGAGGGGAAACACCGGGGAGCTGTTTTTT	CASSPGRGNTGELFF